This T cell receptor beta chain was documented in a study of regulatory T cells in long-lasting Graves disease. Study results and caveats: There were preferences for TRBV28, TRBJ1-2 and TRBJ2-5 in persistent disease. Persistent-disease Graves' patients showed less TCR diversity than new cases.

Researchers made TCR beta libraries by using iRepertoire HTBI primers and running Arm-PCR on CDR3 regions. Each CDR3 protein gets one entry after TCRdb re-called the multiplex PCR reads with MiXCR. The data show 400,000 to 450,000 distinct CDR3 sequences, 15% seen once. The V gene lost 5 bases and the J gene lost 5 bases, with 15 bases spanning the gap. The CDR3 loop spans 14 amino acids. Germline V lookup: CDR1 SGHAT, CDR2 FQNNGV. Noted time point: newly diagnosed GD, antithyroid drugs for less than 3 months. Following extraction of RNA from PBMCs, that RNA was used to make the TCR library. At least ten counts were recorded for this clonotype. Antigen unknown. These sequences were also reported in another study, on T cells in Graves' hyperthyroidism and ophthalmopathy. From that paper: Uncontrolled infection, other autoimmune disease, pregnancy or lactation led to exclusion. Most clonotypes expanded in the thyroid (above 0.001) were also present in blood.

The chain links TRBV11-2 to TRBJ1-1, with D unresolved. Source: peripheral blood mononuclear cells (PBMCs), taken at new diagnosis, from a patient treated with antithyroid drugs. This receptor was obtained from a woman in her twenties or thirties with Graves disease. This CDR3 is CASSPGGVRTEAFF. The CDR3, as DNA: TGTGCCAGCAGCCCCGGTGGGGTGAGGACTGAAGCTTTCTTT.